This TCR beta chain was sequenced during a study of blood T cell repertoires in COVID-19. Overall study: Material from acute and convalescent COVID-19 was sourced from the United States, Italy and Spain. Sources were T cells, B-cell-depleted T cells, or PBMCs; the material itself was cDNA or gDNA.

Original handling: Amplifying reference gene primers gave estimates of nucleated cell counts. Sequenced by immunoSEQ multiplex PCR; TCRdb stores in-frame clones only, minus some. The V and J calls and clone size come from that table; D and trimming were worked out from the DNA. The sample consists of around 170,000 clones, around 67% of them appearing once. The sequencing input was peripheral blood. The receptor's source is a woman older than 75 with acute or convalescent COVID-19.

CDR3 region: CASSFEGEKAFF. CDR3 bases: TGTGCCAGCAGTTTTGAGGGGGAGAAAGCTTTCTTT. The chain employs TRBV12-3 or TRBV12-4 and TRBJ1-1; possibly TRBD1 for D (6 bases). The ends were cut back, 3 bases at V and 9 bases at J, with 11 bases in the middle. The CDR3 is made up of 12 amino acids.